Sequencing of this T cell receptor beta chain was carried out in a study of blood T cell repertoires in COVID-19. Repertoires were generated with immunoSEQ multiplex PCR, while TCRdb's copy carries only in-frame clones and drops some. Of 100,000 to 150,000 clones listed, 88% were seen once; the top ten hold about 2%. This clone turned up a few times. The CDR3 runs to 15 residues. Germline loops: CDR1 SGHTA, CDR2 FQGNSA. V gave up 4 bases and J gave up 2 bases, with 15 bases separating them. Sample: peripheral blood. This clonotype was obtained from a man in his 70s with active COVID-19. The chain joins TRBV7-2 to TRBJ2-7; perhaps TRBD1 as D (5 bases). CDR3 DNA sequence: TGTGCCAGCAGCTCCAGCAGGGTGGTCACCTACGAGCAGTACTTC. Protein sequence: CASSSSRVVTYEQYF.